A single sample is the source of the 27 T cell receptor beta chains below, sequenced in a study of cytomegalovirus exposure and HLA in healthy donors. PCR amplification relied on 60 Vbeta primers (plus 13 Jbeta primers). Measured with immunoSEQ multiplex PCR; TCRdb has only the in-frame clones, and not every one. Of some 170,000 clones in the sample, roughly four fifths were seen once. The sample was PBMCs. These receptors were obtained from a woman between 40 and 55 years old in good health and CMV-seronegative.

This chain uses TRBV19 with TRBJ1-1; D is unresolved. The CDR3 is 14 residues long. Germline V CDR1 and CDR2: LNHDA, SQIVND (reference sequence). The V and J ends lost 6 bases and 5 bases respectively, with 16 bases between them. The CDR3 coding sequence is TGTGCCAGTAGGAGATTCCTATCTGCGACTGAAGCTTTCTTT. Translating it yields CASRRFLSATEAFF.

The chain employs TRBV28 and TRBJ2-4, with TRBD1 as a possible D gene (6 bases). The ends were cut back, 2 bases at V and 3 bases at J, with 14 bases in the middle. Looked up from germline, CDR1 is MDHEN and CDR2 is SYDVKM. The CDR3 is 16 amino acids. CDR3 loop: CASSLNRAPHKNIQYF. The CDR3 DNA follows: TGTGCCAGCAGTTTAAACAGGGCCCCCCACAAAAACATTCAGTACTTC.

The chain carries TRBV5-1 and TRBJ2-1, with 14 nucleotides matching TRBD2. Germline values: CDR1 SGHRS, CDR2 YFSETQ. With V trimmed by 3 bases and J by 3 bases, 5 bases remained unmatched. This CDR3 has 17 amino acids. Here the CDR3 DNA reads TGCGCCAGCAGCTCGGGACTAGCGGGAGATCTCTACAATGAGCAGTTCTTC. It translates to CASSSGLAGDLYNEQFF.

This clone was seen more than once but under ten times. The rearrangement uses TRBV5-1 and TRBJ2-1; no reliable D call. The CDR3 is 14 residues long. V was trimmed by 0 bases and J by 6 bases, leaving 10 bases between them. Germline CDR1 is SGHRS and CDR2 is YFSETQ. The CDR3: CASSLEPTLNEQFF. The CDR3 region has the DNA TGCGCCAGCAGCTTGGAACCTACCCTCAATGAGCAGTTCTTC.

The J gene is TRBJ1-4, the V gene TRBV9; D perhaps matches TRBD1 (5 bases). The CDR3 runs to 16 residues. Germline CDR1 and CDR2: SGDLS and YYNGEE. V gave up 3 bases and J gave up 2 bases, with 14 bases separating them. CDR3 coding DNA: TGTGCCAGCAGCGAGAGCACAGGTACGACTAATGAAAAACTGTTTTTT. Its protein is CASSESTGTTNEKLFF.

This sequence joins TRBV5-1 and TRBJ2-3, with TRBD2 matching 10 bases. The length of the CDR3 is 15 residues. With 5 bases clipped from V and 5 bases from J, the junction kept 8 bases outside the gene matches. Germline-derived CDR1 and CDR2 are SGHRS and YFSETQ. CDR3: CASRKSGRGGDTQYF. The CDR3 nucleotides read TGCGCCAGCAGAAAGAGCGGGAGGGGGGGAGATACGCAGTATTTT.

The rearrangement joins TRBV28 to TRBJ1-2, with 9 bases identical to TRBD1. Trimming removed 10 bases from V and 5 bases from J; junction bases left unmatched: 11. This CDR3 is 14 amino acids long. Germline CDR1 reads MDHEN; CDR2 reads SYDVKM. The CDR3: CATLGTGTWYGYTF. As DNA, the CDR3 is TGTGCCACACTTGGGACAGGGACATGGTATGGCTACACCTTC.

The gene calls are TRBV5-1 and TRBJ1-5; D possibly corresponds to TRBD1 (5 bases). CDR1 is SGHRS, CDR2 YFSETQ, per germline. The CDR3 covers 15 residues. Deletions cut 0 bases from V and 6 bases from J, with 13 bases between. CDR3 protein: CASSLGGDVSQPQHF. The CDR3 DNA is TGCGCCAGCAGCTTGGGGGGGGATGTTAGTCAGCCCCAGCATTTT.

CDR3 amino acids: CASSLIGGRHSNQPQHF. The CDR3 DNA follows: TGTGCCAGCAGTTTAATAGGGGGCAGGCATAGCAATCAGCCCCAGCATTTT. The chain joins TRBV28 to TRBJ1-5; 7 nucleotides match TRBD1. This CDR3 is 17 amino acids long. Looked up from germline, CDR1 is MDHEN and CDR2 is SYDVKM. J lost 0 bases, V lost 2 bases, and 7 bases had no gene match.

Comments on this clone: The junction and the germline gene differ at one end; a read error may be behind it. The chain carries TRBV7-9 and TRBJ1-1; the D is unclear. There are 13 residues in the CDR3. Germline CDR1 SEHNR, CDR2 FQNEAQ (reference sequence). Here the CDR3 reads CSSSESLNTEAFF. Written as DNA, the CDR3 is TGTTCCAGCTCCGAGTCACTGAACACTGAAGCTTTCTTT.

The chain has TRBV5-1 and TRBJ1-1, with 8 bases aligning to TRBD1. This CDR3 is 14 amino acids long. V gave up 4 bases and J gave up 5 bases; unmatched junction bases: 7. Germline lookup yields CDR1 SGHRS and CDR2 YFSETQ. CDR3 region: CASSLSTGGTEAFF. The CDR3 DNA reads as TGCGCCAGCAGCCTGTCTACAGGGGGAACTGAAGCTTTCTTT.

The chain has TRBV7-6 and TRBJ2-2; 7 bases line up with TRBD2. This CDR3 region has 20 residues. Germline V gene sequence: CDR1 SGHVS, CDR2 FNYEAQ. The junction had 15 bases not matched to a gene; V was cut back by 2 bases and J by 0 bases. The CDR3 nucleotides are TGTGCCAGCAGCTTAAGGAGTCGGGGGAGGGGAAATGCGAACACCGGGGAGCTGTTTTTT. Its protein product is CASSLRSRGRGNANTGELFF.

The chain employs TRBV11-2 and TRBJ2-7; no clear D. V lost 1 base, J lost 2 bases, and 6 bases lay in between. CDR1 is SGHAT, CDR2 FQNNGV, per germline. The CDR3 contains 13 residues. The CDR3 bases are TGTGCCAGCAGCTTAGGGGCGACCTACGAGCAGTACTTC. Translating gives CASSLGATYEQYF.

The V call is TRBV30, the J call TRBJ2-3, with 8 bases aligning to TRBD2. The CDR3 totals 14 residues. J lost 2 bases, V lost 3 bases, and 4 bases had no gene match. The V gene's germline CDR1 is GTSNPN and CDR2 SVGIG (reference sequence). In nucleotides, the CDR3 is TGTGCCTGGAGCTTAGCGGGAATCACAGATACGCAGTATTTT. Encoded protein: CAWSLAGITDTQYF. The full variable domain, in which reference TRBV30 and TRBJ2-3 provide the parts outside the CDR3, is SQTIHQWPATLVQPVGSPLSLECTVEGTSNPNLYWYRQAAGRGLQLLFYSVGIGQISSEVPQNLSASRPQDRQFILSSKKLLLSDSGFYLCAWSLAGITDTQYFGPGTRLTVL.

The V call is TRBV7-9, the J call TRBJ2-7, with no clear D. This CDR3 spans 11 amino acids. Germline-derived CDR1 and CDR2 are SEHNR and FQNEAQ (reference sequence). The germline V and J ends were trimmed by 6 bases and 7 bases, with 10 bases remaining between them. The CDR3 sequence: CASRSSGEQYF. CDR3 DNA sequence: TGTGCCAGCAGATCGTCCGGGGAGCAGTACTTC. Full variable domain (missing parts from reference TRBV7-9 and TRBJ2-7): DTGVSQNPRHKITKRGQNVTFRCDPISEHNRLYWYRQTLGQGPEFLTYFQNEAQLEKSRLLSDRFSAERPKGSFSTLEIQRTEQGDSAMYLCASRSSGEQYFGPGTRLTVT.

Concerning this clone itself: Within the sample, other DNA sequences also encode this same CDR3. CDR3 DNA sequence: TGCGCCAGCAGCTTGGCAGGTGACCAAGAGACCCAGTACTTC. It yields the protein CASSLAGDQETQYF. V is TRBV5-1 and J is TRBJ2-5; D ambiguous. Germline-derived CDR1 and CDR2 are SGHRS and YFSETQ. This CDR3 region has 14 residues. Trimming took off 0 bases at V and 0 bases at J, with 6 bases between the two ends.

The gene calls are TRBV5-1 and TRBJ2-5, with TRBD1 matching 8 bases. The V and J ends lost 6 bases and 5 bases, in that order; junction bases with no gene match: 15. Germline V lookup: CDR1 SGHRS, CDR2 YFSETQ. The CDR3 contains 16 residues. The CDR3 region has the DNA TGCGCCAGCAAACTCAACCCCGGACAGGGTGGGGAGACCCAGTACTTC. Translation gives CASKLNPGQGGETQYF.

The V call is TRBV5-1, the J call TRBJ2-1, with D possibly TRBD2 on 5 matching bases. The V and J ends lost 2 bases and 3 bases respectively, with 12 bases between them. The CDR3 consists of 15 residues. Germline lookup yields CDR1 SGHRS and CDR2 YFSETQ. The CDR3: CASSFTSGYYNEQFF. The CDR3 DNA is TGCGCCAGCAGCTTCACGAGCGGCTACTACAATGAGCAGTTCTTC.

A word on this clone: Germline and junction disagree at one end, which may indicate a read error. The CDR3 protein is CASSRTGQETQYF. The CDR3 DNA reads as TGTGCTAGCAGCCGGACAGGCCAAGAGACCCAGTACTTC. The chain is built from TRBV7-7 and TRBJ2-5, with TRBD1 matching 7 bases. This CDR3 comprises 13 residues. Germline V gene sequence: CDR1 SSHAT, CDR2 FNYEAQ (reference sequence).

The chain couples TRBV5-5 to TRBJ1-2; TRBD1 agrees at 8 bases. The CDR3 has 12 residues. Germline CDR1 and CDR2: SGHKS and YYEKEE (reference sequence). Losses at the gene ends were 4 bases for V and 7 bases for J; bases not matched to a gene: 3. The CDR3 nucleotides read TGTGCCAGCAGCACTGACAGGGGTGGCTACACCTTC. Translating gives CASSTDRGGYTF.

V usage is TRBV5-6 and J usage is TRBJ1-2; 7 positions agree with TRBD1. The CDR3 totals 14 residues. Trimming cost V 0 bases and J 3 bases; bases outside gene matches: 2. The germline V gene encodes CDR1 SGHDT and CDR2 YYEEEE. The CDR3: CASSLGQGDYGYTF. CDR3 nucleotide sequence: TGTGCCAGCAGCTTGGGGCAGGGGGACTATGGCTACACCTTC.

Only one count was recorded for this clone. The chain couples TRBV5-6 to TRBJ1-5, with TRBD1 as a possible D gene (5 bases). V shed 3 bases and J shed 6 bases, with 7 bases lying between them. Germline V gene data show CDR1 as SGHDT and CDR2 as YYEEEE. The CDR3 is 12 residues long. The CDR3 sequence: CASSSDSQPQHF. In DNA form, the CDR3 reads TGTGCCAGCAGCTCCGACAGTCAGCCCCAGCATTTT.

The rearrangement links TRBV7-6 to TRBJ2-5; 7 nucleotides match TRBD1. The CDR3 is 15 amino acids. CDR1 SGHVS and CDR2 FNYEAQ come from the germline V gene. The trim removed 5 bases at V and 1 base at J, leaving 7 bases unmatched. Here the CDR3 reads CASSLSGTAQETQYF. As DNA, the CDR3 is TGTGCCAGCAGCCTCTCCGGGACAGCCCAAGAGACCCAGTACTTC.

This clone came up once. The rearrangement links TRBV7-2 to TRBJ2-1; D unclear. This CDR3 spans 16 amino acids. Trimming took off 3 bases at V and 0 bases at J, with 12 bases between the two ends. Germline V lookup: CDR1 SGHTA, CDR2 FQGNSA. The chain's CDR3 is CASSFNGYSSYNEQFF. CDR3 DNA sequence: TGTGCCAGCAGCTTTAACGGTTATAGCTCCTACAATGAGCAGTTCTTC.

The chain joins TRBV2 to TRBJ2-1; D call uncertain. The CDR3 length is 12 residues. CDR1 and CDR2 (germline): SNHLY, FYNNEI. The V end lost 4 bases, the J end lost 10 bases, and 11 bases lay between the germline ends. The CDR3 loop is CASSVIGYEQFF. CDR3 coding DNA: TGTGCCAGCAGTGTGATCGGGTACGAGCAGTTCTTC.

This clone was seen just once. The genes are TRBV28 and TRBJ2-1; 8 nucleotides agree with TRBD2. The trim removed 4 bases at V and 0 bases at J, leaving 8 bases unmatched. CDR1 is MDHEN and CDR2 is SYDVKM in the germline V gene. The CDR3 runs 17 residues. The CDR3, as DNA: TGTGCCAGCAGTTGGGTCCTCAGCGGGAGCTCCTACAATGAGCAGTTCTTC. Its translation is CASSWVLSGSSYNEQFF.

V is TRBV28 and J is TRBJ2-5; 10 bases map to TRBD1. With 4 bases clipped from V and 3 bases from J, the junction kept 11 bases outside the gene matches. The germline CDR1 and CDR2 sequences are MDHEN and SYDVKM. This CDR3 spans 17 amino acids. The CDR3 spells CASSSGTGVRSEETQYF. CDR3 bases: TGTGCCAGCAGTTCGGGGACAGGGGTTCGGTCAGAAGAGACCCAGTACTTC.